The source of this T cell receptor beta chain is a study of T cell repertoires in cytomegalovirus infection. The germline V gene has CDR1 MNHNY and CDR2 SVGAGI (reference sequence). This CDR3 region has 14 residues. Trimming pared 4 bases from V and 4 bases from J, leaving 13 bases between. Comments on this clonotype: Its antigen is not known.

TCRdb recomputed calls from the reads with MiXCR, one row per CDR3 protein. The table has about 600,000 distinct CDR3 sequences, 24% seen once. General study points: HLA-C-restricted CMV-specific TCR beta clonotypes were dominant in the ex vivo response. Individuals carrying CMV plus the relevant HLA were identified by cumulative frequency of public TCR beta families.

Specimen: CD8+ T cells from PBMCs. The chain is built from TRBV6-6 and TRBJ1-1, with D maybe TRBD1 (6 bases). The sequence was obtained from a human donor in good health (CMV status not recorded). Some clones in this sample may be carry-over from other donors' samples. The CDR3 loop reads CASSSGVPGTEAFF. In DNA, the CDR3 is TGTGCCAGCAGTTCAGGGGTCCCGGGCACTGAAGCTTTCTTT.